What follows describes a single TCR beta chain. In Seattle, patients joined the study during active infection and were tracked longitudinally. CDR3 length equals 16 residues. Trimming cost V 0 bases and J 1 base; bases outside gene matches: 4. CDR1 LGHNA and CDR2 YNFKEQ come from the germline V gene. The method was immunoSEQ multiplex PCR; TCRdb's version includes in-frame clones alone and lacks a portion of them. The sample includes roughly 500,000 clones, roughly nine tenths of them seen just once. The data were obtained in a study of blood T cell repertoires in COVID-19. Study information: T cells, B-cell-depleted T cells, or PBMCs supplied cDNA or gDNA.

The source material was peripheral blood. This sequence joins TRBV4-2 and TRBJ2-7; 9 bases are shared with TRBD1. This receptor was identified in a man in his late teens or twenties with COVID-19, enrolled during active disease. CDR3 DNA: TGTGCCAGCAGCCAAGAAACTGGGACAGGGTCCTACGAGCAGTACTTC. Translating it yields CASSQETGTGSYEQYF.